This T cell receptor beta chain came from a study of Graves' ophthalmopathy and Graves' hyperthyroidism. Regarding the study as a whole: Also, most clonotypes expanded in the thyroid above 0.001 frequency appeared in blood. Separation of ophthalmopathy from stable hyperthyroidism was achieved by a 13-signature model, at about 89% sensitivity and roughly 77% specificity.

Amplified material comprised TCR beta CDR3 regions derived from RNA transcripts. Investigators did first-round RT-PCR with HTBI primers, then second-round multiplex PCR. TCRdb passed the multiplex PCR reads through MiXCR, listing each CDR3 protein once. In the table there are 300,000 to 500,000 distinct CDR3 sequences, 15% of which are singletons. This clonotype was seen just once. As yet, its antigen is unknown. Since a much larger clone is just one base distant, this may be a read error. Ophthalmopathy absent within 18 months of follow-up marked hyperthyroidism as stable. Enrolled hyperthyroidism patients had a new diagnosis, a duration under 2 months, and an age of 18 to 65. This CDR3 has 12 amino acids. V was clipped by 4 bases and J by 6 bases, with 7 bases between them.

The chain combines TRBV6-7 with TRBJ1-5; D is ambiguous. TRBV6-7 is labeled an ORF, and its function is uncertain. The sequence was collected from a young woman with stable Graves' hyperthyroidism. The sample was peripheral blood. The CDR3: CASSCGFQPQHF. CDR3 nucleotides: TGTGCCAGCAGTTGTGGGTTTCAGCCCCAGCATTTT.